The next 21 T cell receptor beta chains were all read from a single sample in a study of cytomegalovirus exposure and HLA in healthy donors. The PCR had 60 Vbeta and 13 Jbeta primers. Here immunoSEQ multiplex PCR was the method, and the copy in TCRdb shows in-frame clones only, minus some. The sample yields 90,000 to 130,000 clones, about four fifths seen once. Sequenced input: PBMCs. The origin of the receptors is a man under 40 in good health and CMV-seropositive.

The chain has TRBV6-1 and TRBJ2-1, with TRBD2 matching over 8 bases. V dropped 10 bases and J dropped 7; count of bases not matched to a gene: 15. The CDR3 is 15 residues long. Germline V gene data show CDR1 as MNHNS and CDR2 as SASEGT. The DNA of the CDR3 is TGTGCCACCAGGTTATCGGGACTAGTCGTTAATGAGCAGTTCTTC. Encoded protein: CATRLSGLVVNEQFF.

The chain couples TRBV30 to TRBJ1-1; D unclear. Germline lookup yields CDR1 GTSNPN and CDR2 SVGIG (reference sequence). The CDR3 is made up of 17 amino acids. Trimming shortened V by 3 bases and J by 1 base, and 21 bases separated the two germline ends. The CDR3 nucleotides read TGTGCCTGGAGGCACCACGCACTTGGACGGGAGAACACTGAAGCTTTCTTT. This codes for CAWRHHALGRENTEAFF.

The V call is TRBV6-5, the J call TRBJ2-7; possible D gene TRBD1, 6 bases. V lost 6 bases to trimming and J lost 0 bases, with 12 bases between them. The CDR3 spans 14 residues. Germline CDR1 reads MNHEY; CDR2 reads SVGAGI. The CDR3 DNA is TGTGCCAGCAGAAGACAGGTCTCCTCCTACGAGCAGTACTTC. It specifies CASRRQVSSYEQYF.

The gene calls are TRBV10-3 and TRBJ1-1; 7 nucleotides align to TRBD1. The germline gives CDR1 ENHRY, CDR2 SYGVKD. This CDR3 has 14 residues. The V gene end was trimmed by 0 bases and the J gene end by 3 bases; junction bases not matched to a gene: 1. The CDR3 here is CAISESQGYTEAFF. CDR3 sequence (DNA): TGTGCCATCAGTGAGTCACAGGGGTACACTGAAGCTTTCTTT.

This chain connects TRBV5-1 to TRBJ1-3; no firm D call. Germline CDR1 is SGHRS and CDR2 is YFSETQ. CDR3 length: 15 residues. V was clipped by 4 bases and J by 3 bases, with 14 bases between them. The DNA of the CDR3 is TGCGCCAGCAGCCAAGACACGGGAGGTGGAAACACCATATATTTT. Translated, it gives CASSQDTGGGNTIYF.

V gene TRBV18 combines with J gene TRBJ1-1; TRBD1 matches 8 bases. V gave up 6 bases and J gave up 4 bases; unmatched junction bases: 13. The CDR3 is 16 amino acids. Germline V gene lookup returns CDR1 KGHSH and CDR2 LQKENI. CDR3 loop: CASSTHPTGAGTEAFF. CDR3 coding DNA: TGTGCCAGCTCTACACACCCGACAGGGGCCGGCACTGAAGCTTTCTTT.

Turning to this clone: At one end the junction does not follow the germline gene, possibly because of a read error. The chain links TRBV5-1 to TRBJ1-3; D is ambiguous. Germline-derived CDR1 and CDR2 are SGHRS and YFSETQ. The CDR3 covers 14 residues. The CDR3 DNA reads TGCGCCAGCAGCTTGGGGCAGAGCGAAAACACCAGATATTTT. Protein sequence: CASSLGQSENTRYF. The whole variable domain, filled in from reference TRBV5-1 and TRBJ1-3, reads KAGVTQTPRYLIKTRGQQVTLSCSPISGHRSVSWYQQTPGQGLQFLFEYFSETQRNKGNFPGRFSGRQFSNSRSEMNVSTLELGDSALYLCASSLGQSENTRYFGEGSWLTVV.

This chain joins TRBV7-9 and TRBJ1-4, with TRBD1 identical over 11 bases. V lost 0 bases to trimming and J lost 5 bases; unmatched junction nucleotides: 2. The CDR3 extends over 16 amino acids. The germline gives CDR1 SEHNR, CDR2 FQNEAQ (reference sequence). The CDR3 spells CASSLARDRGNEKLFF. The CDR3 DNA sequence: TGTGCCAGCAGCTTAGCGCGGGACAGGGGGAATGAAAAACTGTTTTTT.

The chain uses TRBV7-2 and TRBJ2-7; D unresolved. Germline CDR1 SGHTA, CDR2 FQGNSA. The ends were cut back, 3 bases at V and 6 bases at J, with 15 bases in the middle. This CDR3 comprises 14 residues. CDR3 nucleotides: TGTGCCAGCAGCTTCCTAGTCTACGAGACCGAGCAGTACTTC. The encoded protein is CASSFLVYETEQYF. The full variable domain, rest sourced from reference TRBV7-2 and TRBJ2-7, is GAGVSQSPSNKVTEKGKDVELRCDPISGHTALYWYRQSLGQGLEFLIYFQGNSAPDKSGLPSDRFSAERTGGSVSTLTIQRTQQEDSAVYLCASSFLVYETEQYFGPGTRLTVT.

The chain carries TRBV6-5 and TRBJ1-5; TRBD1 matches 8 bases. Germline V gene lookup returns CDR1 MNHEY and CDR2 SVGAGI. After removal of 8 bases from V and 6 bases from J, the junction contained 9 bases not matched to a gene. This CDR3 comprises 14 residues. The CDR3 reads CASRPGTGVQPQHF. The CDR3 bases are TGTGCCAGCCGACCCGGGACAGGAGTTCAGCCCCAGCATTTT.

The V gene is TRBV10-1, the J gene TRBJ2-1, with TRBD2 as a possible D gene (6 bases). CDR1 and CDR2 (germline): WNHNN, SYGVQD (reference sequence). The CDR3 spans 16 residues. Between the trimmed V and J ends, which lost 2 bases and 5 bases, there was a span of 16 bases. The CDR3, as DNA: TGCGCCAGCAGTGAGGCAGGGAGACTAGTAAACAATGAGCAGTTCTTC. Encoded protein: CASSEAGRLVNNEQFF.

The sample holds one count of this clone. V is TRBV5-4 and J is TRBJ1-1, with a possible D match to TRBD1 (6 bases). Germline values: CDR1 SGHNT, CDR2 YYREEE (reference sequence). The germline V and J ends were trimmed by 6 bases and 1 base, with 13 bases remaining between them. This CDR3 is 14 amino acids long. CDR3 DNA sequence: TGTGCCAGCACACCGGGGGGCGCGAACACTGAAGCTTTCTTT. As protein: CASTPGGANTEAFF.

The CDR3 spells CASGLDVSSGGSYNEQFF. CDR3 nucleotides: TGTGCTAGTGGTTTGGACGTTAGTTCGGGGGGCTCCTACAATGAGCAGTTCTTC. The chain joins TRBV12-5 to TRBJ2-1; 7 bases agree with TRBD2. Germline-derived CDR1 and CDR2 are LGHNT and FRNRAP. V lost 1 base and J lost 0; bases outside the gene matches: 9. This CDR3 contains 18 residues.

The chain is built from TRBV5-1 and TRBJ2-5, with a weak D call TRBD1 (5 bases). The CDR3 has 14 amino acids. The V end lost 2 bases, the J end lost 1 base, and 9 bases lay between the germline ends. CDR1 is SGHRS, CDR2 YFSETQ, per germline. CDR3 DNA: TGCGCCAGCAGCTTAAGACAGACCCAAGAGACCCAGTACTTC. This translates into CASSLRQTQETQYF.

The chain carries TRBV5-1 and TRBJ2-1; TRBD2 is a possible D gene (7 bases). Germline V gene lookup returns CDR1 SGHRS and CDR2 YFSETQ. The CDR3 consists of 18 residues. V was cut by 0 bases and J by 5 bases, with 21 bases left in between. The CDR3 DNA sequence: TGCGCCAGCAGCTTGGATAGGGGGGGCCAGGGCGGAAACAATGAGCAGTTCTTC. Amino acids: CASSLDRGGQGGNNEQFF. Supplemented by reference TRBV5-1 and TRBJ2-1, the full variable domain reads KAGVTQTPRYLIKTRGQQVTLSCSPISGHRSVSWYQQTPGQGLQFLFEYFSETQRNKGNFPGRFSGRQFSNSRSEMNVSTLELGDSALYLCASSLDRGGQGGNNEQFFGPGTRLTVL.

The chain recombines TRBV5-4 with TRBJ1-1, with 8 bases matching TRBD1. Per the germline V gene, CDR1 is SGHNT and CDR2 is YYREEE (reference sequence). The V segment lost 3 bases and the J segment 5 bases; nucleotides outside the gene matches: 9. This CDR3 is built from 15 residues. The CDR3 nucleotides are TGTGCCAGCAGCTCCCAGGACAGGGTTAGAACTGAAGCTTTCTTT. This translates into CASSSQDRVRTEAFF.

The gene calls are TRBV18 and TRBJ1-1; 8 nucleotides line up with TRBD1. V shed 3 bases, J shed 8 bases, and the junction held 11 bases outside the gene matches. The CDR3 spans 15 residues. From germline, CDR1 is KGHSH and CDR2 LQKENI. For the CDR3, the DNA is TGTGCCAGCTCACCCGACCTCACCAGGGGGCTCGAAGCTTTCTTT. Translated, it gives CASSPDLTRGLEAFF. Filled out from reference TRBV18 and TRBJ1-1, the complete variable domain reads NAGVMQNPRHLVRRRGQEARLRCSPMKGHSHVYWYRQLPEEGLKFMVYLQKENIIDESGMPKERFSAEFPKEGPSILRIQQVVRGDSAAYFCASSPDLTRGLEAFFGQGTRLTVV.

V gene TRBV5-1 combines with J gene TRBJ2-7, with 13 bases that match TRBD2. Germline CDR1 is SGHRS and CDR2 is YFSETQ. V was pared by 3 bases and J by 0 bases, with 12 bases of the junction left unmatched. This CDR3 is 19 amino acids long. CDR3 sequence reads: CASSSSSSTSGRVSYEQYV. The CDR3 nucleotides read TGCGCCAGCAGCTCCTCCAGCTCTACTAGCGGGAGGGTCTCCTACGAGCAGTACGTC.

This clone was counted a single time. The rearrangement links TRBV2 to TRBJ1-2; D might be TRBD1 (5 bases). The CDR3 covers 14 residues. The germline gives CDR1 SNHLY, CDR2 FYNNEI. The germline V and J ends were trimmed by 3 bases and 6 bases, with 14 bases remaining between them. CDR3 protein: CASSEQGGDDGYTF. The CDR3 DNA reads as TGTGCCAGCAGTGAGCAGGGAGGGGACGATGGCTACACCTTC.

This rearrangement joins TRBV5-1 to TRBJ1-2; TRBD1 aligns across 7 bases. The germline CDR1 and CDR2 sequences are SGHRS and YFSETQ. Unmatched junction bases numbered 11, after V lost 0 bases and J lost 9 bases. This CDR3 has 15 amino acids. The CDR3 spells CASSLASEGASSYTF. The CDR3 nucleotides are TGCGCCAGCAGCTTGGCCTCCGAGGGGGCTAGCAGCTACACCTTC.

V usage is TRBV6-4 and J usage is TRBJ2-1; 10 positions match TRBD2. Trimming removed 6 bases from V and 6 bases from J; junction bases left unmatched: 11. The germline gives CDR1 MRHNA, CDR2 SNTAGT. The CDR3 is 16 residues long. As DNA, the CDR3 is TGTGCCAGCAGAGCTAGCGGGGGCCGGGTCCGCAATGAGCAGTTCTTC. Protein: CASRASGGRVRNEQFF.